The clone carrying this T cell receptor (beta chain) was picked up many times. The time point is: sample taken at primary tumor resection. From tumor, nontumor lung or frozen PBMC, whole RNA was taken unsorted for sequencing. One entry per CDR3 protein results from TCRdb running MiXCR on the 5' RACE reads. Among under 100,000 distinct CDR3 sequences, roughly 10% were seen once, and the ten largest hold 6.9%. The data were obtained in a study of spatial heterogeneity in lung cancer. Across the whole study: Sequence detection consistently recorded a greater number of beta-chain than alpha-chain sequences.

The sequences come from PBMCs, collected at surgery. The receptor was isolated from a male donor with early-stage non-small cell lung cancer.

The CDR3 is CAISESTYEQYF. The CDR3 region has the DNA TGTGCCATCAGTGAGTCAACCTACGAGCAGTACTTC. The chain has TRBV10-3 and TRBJ2-7, with D hard to call. Per the germline V gene, CDR1 is ENHRY and CDR2 is SYGVKD. The CDR3 loop spans 12 amino acids. V lost 0 bases, J lost 2 bases, and 2 bases lay in between.